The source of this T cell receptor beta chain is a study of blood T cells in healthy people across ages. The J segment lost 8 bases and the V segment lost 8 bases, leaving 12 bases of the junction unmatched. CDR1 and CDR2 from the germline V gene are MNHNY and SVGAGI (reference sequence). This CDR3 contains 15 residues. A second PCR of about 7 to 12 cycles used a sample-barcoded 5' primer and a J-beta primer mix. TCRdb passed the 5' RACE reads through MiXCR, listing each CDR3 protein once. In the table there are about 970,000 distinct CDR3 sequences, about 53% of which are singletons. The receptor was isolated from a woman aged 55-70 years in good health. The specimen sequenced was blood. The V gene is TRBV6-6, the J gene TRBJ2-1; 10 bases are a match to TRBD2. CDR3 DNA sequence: TGTGCCAGCCGAGCTAGCGGGAGTTTAACCGATGAGCAGTTCTTC. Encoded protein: CASRASGSLTDEQFF.